The 28 T cell receptor beta chains below come from one sample, sequenced in a study of molecular identifiers for immune sequencing clone quantification. TCRdb itself ran the PCR reads through MiXCR, one entry per CDR3 protein. The sample contains 550,000 to 750,000 distinct CDR3 sequences, just under 20% of which appear only once. The sample was naive CD8+ T cells from blood, with Jurkat cell RNA spiked in. Regarding subset: FACS-sorted CD8+CD4-CCR7+CD45RA+ naive T cells. The receptors shown here come from a human donor in good health. Some libraries in this study had Jurkat cell RNA spiked in.

J is TRBJ2-7 and V is TRBV12-3 or TRBV12-4; D gene ambiguous. V was cut by 8 bases and J by 5 bases, with 13 bases left in between. CDR3 length equals 12 residues. The CDR3: CASGQESHEQYF. DNA of the CDR3: TGTGCCAGCGGGCAGGAATCCCACGAGCAGTACTTC.

The chain employs TRBV7-9 and TRBJ1-4; D possibly corresponds to TRBD1 (6 bases). This CDR3 is built from 16 residues. The V end lost 1 base, the J end lost 7 bases, and 16 bases lay between the germline ends. CDR1 and CDR2 (germline): SEHNR, FQNEAQ (reference sequence). The CDR3 DNA reads as TGTGCCAGCAGCTTAGTTTTGAACAGGGAGGTTGAAAAACTGTTTTTT. Its translation: CASSLVLNREVEKLFF.

This clonotype has a count of ten or more. The chain uses TRBV10-3 and TRBJ2-7; D possibly corresponds to TRBD2 (6 bases). Trimming took off 6 bases at V and 0 bases at J, with 15 bases between the two ends. The CDR3 totals 15 residues. The V gene's germline CDR1 is ENHRY and CDR2 SYGVKD. The CDR3 loop is CAISEAGTLSYEQYF. DNA of the CDR3: TGTGCCATCAGCGAGGCCGGGACTCTCTCCTACGAGCAGTACTTC.

About this clonotype: This likely traces to a read error, being one base from a far larger clone. This rearrangement joins TRBV11-2 to TRBJ2-2; a possible D gene is TRBD2 (5 bases). This CDR3 comprises 13 residues. Germline V gene sequence: CDR1 SGHAT, CDR2 FQNNGV. Here the CDR3 reads CANSLRGTGELFF. Written as DNA, the CDR3 is TGTGCCAACAGCTTACGAGGGACCGGGGAGCTGTTTTTT.

This chain uses TRBV6-5 with TRBJ1-4; D gene unclear. The CDR3 has 13 residues. Germline V lookup: CDR1 MNHEY, CDR2 SVGAGI. The V end lost 0 bases, the J end lost 5 bases, and 4 bases lay between the germline ends. The CDR3 coding sequence is TGTGCCAGCAGTTACTCGAGGAATGAAAAACTGTTTTTT. This gives the protein CASSYSRNEKLFF.

V gene TRBV27 combines with J gene TRBJ2-3; D call uncertain. In germline, CDR1 is MNHEY, CDR2 SMNVEV (reference sequence). The CDR3 extends over 14 amino acids. Trimming removed 6 bases from V and 0 bases from J, with 10 bases in between. Here the CDR3 reads CASSSAYSTDTQYF. Written as DNA, the CDR3 is TGTGCCAGCAGCTCGGCATATAGCACAGATACGCAGTATTTT.

This sequence joins TRBV27 and TRBJ2-2; 9 bases agree with TRBD1. Unmatched junction bases numbered 10, after V lost 5 bases and J lost 6 bases. There are 16 residues in the CDR3. CDR1 MNHEY and CDR2 SMNVEV come from the germline V gene (reference sequence). As DNA, the CDR3 is TGTGCCAGCAGTCCGGGACAGGGACTTTTATCCGGGGAGCTGTTTTTT. Encoded protein: CASSPGQGLLSGELFF.

This clonotype occurred a few times. The chain has TRBV12-3 or TRBV12-4 and TRBJ2-7, with TRBD1 identical over 11 bases. The CDR3 is 16 amino acids. V shed 5 bases and J 5 bases; nucleotides not matched to a gene: 11. DNA for the CDR3: TGTGCCAGCAGTCACCCCCCGGGACAGGGGGTCGACGAGCAGTACTTC. Translating gives CASSHPPGQGVDEQYF.

This clonotype has ten or more counts. The rearrangement links TRBV6-5 to TRBJ2-7, with 12 bases that match TRBD1. The V segment lost 9 bases and the J segment 5 bases; nucleotides outside the gene matches: 5. The CDR3 runs to 13 residues. Germline CDR1 and CDR2: MNHEY and SVGAGI. CDR3 bases: TGTGCCAGTAGGGACAGGGGGCTAGACGAGCAGTACTTC. Translated: CASRDRGLDEQYF.

This clonotype was picked up many times. V gene TRBV2 combines with J gene TRBJ1-5, with 7 bases matching TRBD1. Unmatched junction bases numbered 0, after V lost 2 bases and J lost 5 bases. Per the germline V gene, CDR1 is SNHLY and CDR2 is FYNNEI. This CDR3 spans 13 amino acids. The CDR3: CASSETGDQPQHF. CDR3 nucleotides: TGTGCCAGCAGTGAAACAGGGGATCAGCCCCAGCATTTT. Variable domain in full (rest from reference TRBV2 and TRBJ1-5): EPEVTQTPSHQVTQMGQEVILRCVPISNHLYFYWYRQILGQKVEFLVSFYNNEISEKSEIFDDQFSVERPDGSNFTLKIRSTKLEDSAMYFCASSETGDQPQHFGDGTRLSIL.

In this sample, this clonotype turned up a few times. The chain has TRBV4-3 and TRBJ2-1; 7 bases map to TRBD2. CDR3 size: 17 residues. CDR1 is LGHNA and CDR2 is YSLEER in the germline V gene. V was pared by 0 bases and J by 7 bases, with 12 bases of the junction left unmatched. CDR3: CASSQDGLAEFGNEQFF. The CDR3, as DNA: TGCGCCAGCAGCCAAGATGGGCTAGCGGAGTTTGGAAATGAGCAGTTCTTC.

This clonotype appeared a single time. A much larger clone lies a single base off, so this may be a read error. The V gene is TRBV29-1, the J gene TRBJ2-3; 7 bases are a match to TRBD1. The J call may be faulty, since TRBJ1-5 better matches the DNA end. The CDR3 has 14 residues. Germline V gene lookup returns CDR1 SQVTM and CDR2 ANQGSEA. The chain's CDR3 is CSVVPGGAADTQHF. The CDR3 nucleotides are TGCAGCGTTGTTCCAGGGGGTGCGGCAGATACGCAGCATTTT.

As concerns this clonotype: Being one base from a much bigger clone, this may be a read error. The J gene is TRBJ2-7, the V gene TRBV5-4, with a weak D call TRBD2 (5 bases). Germline values: CDR1 SGHNT, CDR2 YYREEE (reference sequence). Trimming stripped 6 bases from V and 2 bases from J, with 15 bases between. This CDR3 has 14 residues. The CDR3 spells CASNAGIIPYEQYF. The CDR3 DNA follows: TGTGCCAGCAACGCCGGGATCATTCCCTACGAGCAGTACTTC.

This clonotype was seen a handful of times. J is TRBJ2-7 and V is TRBV12-3 or TRBV12-4; the match to TRBD1 covers 7 bases. The CDR3 has 15 amino acids. The V segment lost 2 bases and the J segment 2 bases; nucleotides outside the gene matches: 6. The CDR3 region has the DNA TGTGCCAGCAGTTTACTCGGGACAGAAACCTACGAGCAGTACTTC. Translating gives CASSLLGTETYEQYF.

This clonotype occurred many times. J is TRBJ2-5 and V is TRBV15; D remains ambiguous. Looked up from germline, CDR1 is LNHNV and CDR2 is YYDKDF (reference sequence). The V end was cut by 3 bases, the J end by 3 bases, with 5 bases between. The CDR3 is 12 amino acids. CDR3 bases: TGTGCCACCAGCAGCACAAAAGAGACCCAGTACTTC. This translates into CATSSTKETQYF.

In its sample, this clonotype was seen many times. The chain recombines TRBV20-1 with TRBJ1-3, with D tentatively TRBD1 (6 bases). The V end was cut by 0 bases, the J end by 2 bases, with 11 bases between. Germline assignment: CDR1 DFQATT and CDR2 SNEGSKA (reference sequence). The CDR3 sequence is 15 residues long. The CDR3 here is CSARDLGGPGNTIYF. The CDR3 DNA sequence: TGCAGTGCTAGAGATTTGGGGGGGCCTGGAAACACCATATATTTT.

CDR3 DNA sequence: TGTGCCAGCAGCGCACGGTCGGGGCCGAACACCGGGGAGCTGTTTTTT. It yields the protein CASSARSGPNTGELFF. The gene calls are TRBV7-9 and TRBJ2-2; D could derive from TRBD1 or TRBD2 (5 bases each). The CDR3 extends over 16 amino acids. Germline CDR1 is SEHNR and CDR2 is FQNEAQ (reference sequence). The V end lost 5 bases, the J end lost 0 bases, and 13 bases lay between the germline ends.

This clonotype was seen repeatedly, ten times or more. The chain is built from TRBV29-1 and TRBJ2-1; D might be TRBD1 (5 bases). This CDR3 spans 14 amino acids. V lost 3 bases and J 7 bases, leaving 16 bases between the germline ends. CDR1 is SQVTM and CDR2 is ANQGSEA in the germline V gene. The CDR3 protein is CSVDKGSTVNEQFF. The CDR3 coding sequence is TGCAGCGTTGATAAAGGGTCGACAGTTAATGAGCAGTTCTTC.

There are many counts of this clonotype. The chain links TRBV6-5 to TRBJ2-2; no definite D call. CDR1 is MNHEY and CDR2 is SVGAGI in the germline V gene. Trimming shortened V by 0 bases and J by 0 bases, and 8 bases separated the two germline ends. The CDR3 contains 16 residues. The CDR3 DNA follows: TGTGCCAGCAGTTACTCGATCCAAACGAACACCGGGGAGCTGTTTTTT. Translated: CASSYSIQTNTGELFF.

The rearrangement joins TRBV27 to TRBJ2-1; D not resolved. Germline-derived CDR1 and CDR2 are MNHEY and SMNVEV (reference sequence). Trimming took off 2 bases at V and 3 bases at J, with 5 bases between the two ends. The CDR3 spans 13 residues. As DNA, the CDR3 is TGTGCCAGCAGTTTAATTAGCTACAATGAGCAGTTCTTC. Translation gives CASSLISYNEQFF.

The rearrangement links TRBV27 to TRBJ2-7, with a weak D call TRBD1 (6 bases). Trimming removed 3 bases at V and 3 bases at J, with 15 bases between. CDR3 length: 15 amino acids. Germline CDR1 reads MNHEY; CDR2 reads SMNVEV (reference sequence). The CDR3 protein is CASSLTGPSSYEQYF. CDR3 coding DNA: TGTGCCAGCAGTTTGACAGGACCCTCCAGCTACGAGCAGTACTTC.

The chain joins TRBV27 to TRBJ2-2; D is ambiguous. There are 12 residues in the CDR3. Germline V gene sequence: CDR1 MNHEY, CDR2 SMNVEV (reference sequence). V was clipped by 8 bases and J by 3 bases, with 7 bases between them. The CDR3, as DNA: TGTGCCAGCTATATACACACCGGGGAGCTGTTTTTT. This codes for CASYIHTGELFF.

This chain links TRBV7-2 with TRBJ1-2; D is perhaps TRBD1 (6 bases). Germline V gene lookup returns CDR1 SGHTA and CDR2 FQGNSA. The V gene lost 6 bases and the J gene lost 0 bases, with 14 bases spanning the gap. The CDR3 is made up of 15 amino acids. CDR3 DNA sequence: TGTGCCAGCAGGGTTGAACAGGGCGCTAACTATGGCTACACCTTC. This codes for CASRVEQGANYGYTF.

This clonotype was observed a handful of times. The chain is built from TRBV2 and TRBJ2-7; possible D gene TRBD1, 5 bases. The length of the CDR3 is 13 residues. Germline CDR1 and CDR2: SNHLY and FYNNEI. The ends were cut back, 4 bases at V and 2 bases at J, with 9 bases in the middle. In DNA, the CDR3 is TGTGCCAGCAGTGGAGGCAGGGCCTACGAGCAGTACTTC. Encoded protein: CASSGGRAYEQYF.

The chain is built from TRBV14 and TRBJ2-1; 9 positions match TRBD2. CDR3 length: 19 amino acids. Germline lookup yields CDR1 SGHDN and CDR2 FVKESK. V shed 0 bases, J shed 8 bases, and the junction held 17 bases outside the gene matches. The CDR3 loop reads CASSQDYPARGGNFDEQFF. CDR3 nucleotides: TGTGCCAGCAGCCAAGATTATCCGGCGCGGGGGGGCAATTTCGATGAGCAGTTCTTC. Full variable domain (outside the CDR3, taken from reference TRBV14 and TRBJ2-1): EAGVTQFPSHSVIEKGQTVTLRCDPISGHDNLYWYRRVMGKEIKFLLHFVKESKQDESGMPNNRFLAERTGGTYSTLKVQPAELEDSGVYFCASSQDYPARGGNFDEQFFGPGTRLTVL.

This clonotype was seen only a few times. This chain links TRBV30 with TRBJ2-7; a possible D gene is TRBD2 (6 bases). The germline V and J ends were trimmed by 7 bases and 5 bases, with 12 bases remaining between them. This CDR3 region has 11 residues. Germline V gene data show CDR1 as GTSNPN and CDR2 as SVGIG (reference sequence). The CDR3 DNA sequence: TGTGCCTTACGATCGGGGGACGAGCAGTACTTC. Encoded protein: CALRSGDEQYF. The full variable domain, with the rest looked up from reference TRBV30 and TRBJ2-7, is SQTIHQWPATLVQPVGSPLSLECTVEGTSNPNLYWYRQAAGRGLQLLFYSVGIGQISSEVPQNLSASRPQDRQFILSSKKLLLSDSGFYLCALRSGDEQYFGPGTRLTVT.

This clonotype was seen repeatedly, ten times or more. V is TRBV28 and J is TRBJ2-5; 9 bases are a match to TRBD1. Trimming took 4 bases from V and 1 from J; bases not matched to a gene: 7. The CDR3 covers 16 residues. CDR1 MDHEN and CDR2 SYDVKM come from the germline V gene. The CDR3, as DNA: TGTGCCAGCAGTTCCGGGACAGGGACCCTCCAAGAGACCCAGTACTTC. As protein: CASSSGTGTLQETQYF.

This chain links TRBV4-1 with TRBJ2-5; no clear D gene. V was pared by 0 bases and J by 1 base, with 3 bases between. CDR3 length: 13 residues. Germline-derived CDR1 and CDR2 are MGHRA and YSYEKL. The CDR3 DNA sequence: TGCGCCAGCAGCCAAGACGTCCAAGAGACCCAGTACTTC. Translated, it gives CASSQDVQETQYF.